A single sample is the source of the 23 T cell receptor beta chains below, sequenced in a study of blood T cell repertoires in COVID-19. Profiling relied on immunoSEQ multiplex PCR, and the TCRdb table lists in-frame clones only, not all of them. In the table there are over 200,000 clones, about 90% of which are singletons. The sample was peripheral blood. The receptors shown here come from a woman between 45 and 65 years old with acute or convalescent COVID-19.

This clone was observed a handful of times. The chain uses TRBV9 and TRBJ1-1; possible D gene TRBD1, 6 bases. V was cut by 4 bases and J by 0 bases, with 10 bases left in between. Germline CDR1 SGDLS, CDR2 YYNGEE. This CDR3 is built from 14 residues. CDR3 sequence reads: CASSTTGMNTEAFF. For the CDR3, the DNA is TGTGCCAGCAGCACGACAGGTATGAACACTGAAGCTTTCTTT.

V usage is TRBV2 and J usage is TRBJ1-1; 8 positions agree with TRBD1. V shed 6 bases and J 0 bases; nucleotides not matched to a gene: 3. This CDR3 comprises 14 residues. Per the germline V gene, CDR1 is SNHLY and CDR2 is FYNNEI. CDR3: CASRGTGLNTEAFF. DNA of the CDR3: TGTGCCAGCAGAGGGACAGGATTGAACACTGAAGCTTTCTTT.

V gene TRBV5-1 combines with J gene TRBJ1-2; 10 bases agree with TRBD1. The CDR3 is 14 amino acids. Germline CDR1 is SGHRS and CDR2 is YFSETQ. V was clipped by 4 bases and J by 2 bases; unmatched bases: 2. The CDR3 DNA reads as TGCGCCAGCAGCCCGACAGGGGGCAACTATGGCTACACCTTC. Amino acids: CASSPTGGNYGYTF.

The DNA of the CDR3 is TGTGCCAGATCACGGGTGGACTCCTACAATGAGCAGTTCTTC. Its translation: CARSRVDSYNEQFF. This rearrangement joins TRBV7-9 to TRBJ2-1; D remains unclear. The CDR3 consists of 14 residues. In germline, CDR1 is SEHNR, CDR2 FQNEAQ (reference sequence). V lost 9 bases, J lost 0 bases, and 12 bases lay in between.

This clone was found a few times. DNA of the CDR3: TGTGCCAGCAGTTCTGCCCCGACAGCAGCTAATTCACCCCTCCACTTT. The encoded protein is CASSSAPTAANSPLHF. The chain recombines TRBV27 with TRBJ1-6; possible D gene TRBD1, 5 bases. The CDR3 contains 16 residues. CDR1 MNHEY and CDR2 SMNVEV come from the germline V gene (reference sequence). V dropped 4 bases and J dropped 6 bases, with 16 bases sitting between them.

The chain is built from TRBV27 and TRBJ2-3; D gene unclear. This CDR3 contains 14 residues. The germline V gene encodes CDR1 MNHEY and CDR2 SMNVEV (reference sequence). V was trimmed by 1 base and J by 3 bases, leaving 8 bases between them. CDR3 sequence: CASSLYLSTDTQYF. The CDR3 DNA sequence: TGTGCCAGCAGTTTATATTTGTCGACAGATACGCAGTATTTT.

The chain has TRBV10-3 and TRBJ1-5, with D possibly TRBD1 on 5 matching bases. Germline CDR1 reads ENHRY; CDR2 reads SYGVKD. The CDR3 runs to 14 residues. The V gene lost 4 bases and the J gene lost 0 bases, with 7 bases spanning the gap. CDR3 DNA sequence: TGTGCCATCAGTGCAGGGTATAGCAATCAGCCCCAGCATTTT. It is translated as CAISAGYSNQPQHF.

The V and J genes are TRBV4-3 and TRBJ1-4; perhaps TRBD1 as D (6 bases). V dropped 1 base and J dropped 3 bases, with 12 bases sitting between them. CDR3 length equals 16 residues. Germline lookup yields CDR1 LGHNA and CDR2 YSLEER. The CDR3 sequence is CASSQGNRVANEKLFF. Here the CDR3 DNA reads TGCGCCAGCAGCCAAGGCAACAGGGTAGCTAATGAAAAACTGTTTTTT.

The chain couples TRBV24-1 to TRBJ1-5; the match to TRBD1 covers 7 bases. With 3 bases clipped from V and 1 base from J, the junction kept 8 bases outside the gene matches. This CDR3 region has 17 residues. Germline V gives CDR1 KGHDR, CDR2 SFDVKD. CDR3 in amino acids: CATSDPRQGMSNQPQHF. In nucleotides, the CDR3 is TGTGCCACCAGTGATCCTCGACAGGGAATGAGCAATCAGCCCCAGCATTTT.

V and J are TRBV6-5 and TRBJ2-7; unclear D gene. CDR3 length equals 13 residues. V lost 1 base, J lost 2 bases, and 6 bases lay in between. CDR1 and CDR2 from the germline V gene are MNHEY and SVGAGI. The CDR3 DNA follows: TGTGCCAGCAGTTACTACAAAACCTACGAGCAGTACTTC. Protein: CASSYYKTYEQYF.

CDR3 in amino acids: CASSRRQGAGTEAFF. Here the CDR3 DNA reads TGTGCCAGCTCACGACGACAGGGGGCCGGCACTGAAGCTTTCTTT. The chain joins TRBV18 to TRBJ1-1; TRBD1 matches 10 bases. The CDR3 length is 15 residues. V trimming: 4 bases; J trimming: 4 bases; junction bases outside the gene matches: 6. In germline, CDR1 is KGHSH, CDR2 LQKENI.

The J gene is TRBJ1-2, the V gene TRBV6-5, with 7 bases aligning to TRBD1. The CDR3 has 14 residues. Germline V gene lookup returns CDR1 MNHEY and CDR2 SVGAGI. V lost 6 bases, J lost 3 bases, and 7 bases stayed unmatched. CDR3 in amino acids: CASRSSGTDYGYTF. The DNA of the CDR3 is TGTGCCAGCAGATCATCCGGGACAGACTATGGCTACACCTTC.

The CDR3: CASSLAGGPLHEQFF. Here the CDR3 DNA reads TGTGCCAGCAGCTTAGCGGGAGGGCCGCTGCATGAGCAGTTCTTC. The chain has TRBV7-3 and TRBJ2-1, with TRBD2 matching 9 bases. This CDR3 has 15 amino acids. The V and J ends lost 2 bases and 8 bases, in that order; junction bases with no gene match: 7. Germline V CDR1 and CDR2: SGHTA, FQGTGA.

The CDR3 sequence is CASSMWFGTGSYEQYF. For the CDR3, the DNA is TGTGCCAGTAGTATGTGGTTCGGGACAGGTTCCTACGAGCAGTACTTC. The gene calls are TRBV19 and TRBJ2-7, with TRBD1 identical over 8 bases. Trimming took 3 bases from V and 1 from J; bases not matched to a gene: 8. Germline assignment: CDR1 LNHDA and CDR2 SQIVND (reference sequence). The CDR3 length is 16 residues.

V usage is TRBV4-2 and J usage is TRBJ1-2; tentative D call: TRBD1 (6 bases). There are 16 residues in the CDR3. Germline V gene lookup returns CDR1 LGHNA and CDR2 YNFKEQ. With 4 bases removed from V and 5 bases from J, the gap between germline ends came to 20 bases. In DNA, the CDR3 is TGTGCCAGCAGCCTGGGGCTGGCAGGGGAGGGATATGGCTACACCTTC. This gives the protein CASSLGLAGEGYGYTF.

The chain is built from TRBV5-4 and TRBJ1-1; D not resolved. This CDR3 is built from 13 residues. Trimming took 0 bases from V and 10 from J, leaving 13 bases between them. Germline CDR1 and CDR2: SGHNT and YYREEE (reference sequence). The CDR3 DNA reads as TGTGCCAGCAGCTTGGTGGGAGGATATTCAGCTTTCTTT. Protein sequence: CASSLVGGYSAFF. The complete variable domain, with remaining parts taken from reference TRBV5-4 and TRBJ1-1, reads ETGVTQSPTHLIKTRGQQVTLRCSSQSGHNTVSWYQQALGQGPQFIFQYYREEENGRGNFPPRFSGLQFPNYSSELNVNALELDDSALYLCASSLVGGYSAFFGQGTRLTVV.

The CDR3 bases are TGTGCCAGCAGCCCGCCGTCGGGATGGTCCTACGAGCAGTACTTC. The encoded protein is CASSPPSGWSYEQYF. The chain couples TRBV7-2 to TRBJ2-7, with a tentative D call TRBD2 (5 bases). The germline V and J ends were trimmed by 5 bases and 1 base, with 15 bases remaining between them. CDR1 is SGHTA and CDR2 is FQGNSA in the germline V gene. The length of the CDR3 is 15 residues. The complete variable domain, with remaining parts taken from reference TRBV7-2 and TRBJ2-7, reads GAGVSQSPSNKVTEKGKDVELRCDPISGHTALYWYRQSLGQGLEFLIYFQGNSAPDKSGLPSDRFSAERTGGSVSTLTIQRTQQEDSAVYLCASSPPSGWSYEQYFGPGTRLTVT.

The chain has TRBV6-5 and TRBJ2-7; TRBD1 aligns across 8 bases. This CDR3 is built from 14 residues. J was trimmed by 4 bases and V by 7 bases; bases with no gene match: 9. CDR1 and CDR2 from the germline V gene are MNHEY and SVGAGI. The CDR3 nucleotides read TGTGCCAGCACCGACCGGGACAGGCTTTACGAGCAGTACTTC. Translating gives CASTDRDRLYEQYF.

In this sample, this clone turned up once. This chain connects TRBV19 to TRBJ2-1; the D gene is possibly TRBD2 (6 bases). The CDR3 length is 14 residues. Per the germline V gene, CDR1 is LNHDA and CDR2 is SQIVND (reference sequence). Trimming left V 6 bases short and J 5 bases short, with 14 bases between. CDR3 DNA: TGTGCCAGTAGACCGGACTACGGAAACAATGAGCAGTTCTTC. It codes for CASRPDYGNNEQFF.

This clone appeared once. CDR3 DNA: TGTGCCAGCAGGGAGGGCCAGGGTTATCGAAATGGCTACACCTTC. Its translation is CASREGQGYRNGYTF. The chain has TRBV7-9 and TRBJ1-2; a weak D match, TRBD1 (5 bases). Between the trimmed V and J ends, which lost 6 bases and 6 bases, there was a span of 20 bases. Looked up from germline, CDR1 is SEHNR and CDR2 is FQNEAQ (reference sequence). The CDR3 loop spans 15 amino acids.

There are a few counts of this clone. The gene calls are TRBV5-1 and TRBJ1-1; no clear D. Trimming left V 2 bases short and J 3 bases short, with 11 bases between. This CDR3 spans 14 amino acids. Per germline, CDR1 SGHRS and CDR2 YFSETQ. The CDR3 nucleotides read TGCGCCAGCAGCTTAATGAGGGCGGACACTGAAGCTTTCTTT. Its translation is CASSLMRADTEAFF.

The chain recombines TRBV10-3 with TRBJ2-1, with 9 bases fitting TRBD2. The CDR3 is 15 amino acids. Germline loops: CDR1 ENHRY, CDR2 SYGVKD. The CDR3 bases are TGTGCAGCTAGCGGGGAGGGGCAGGTTGTCGATGAGCAGTTCTTC. Its translation is CAASGEGQVVDEQFF.

The chain couples TRBV2 to TRBJ2-3; TRBD2 aligns across 12 bases. The CDR3 spans 18 residues. After removal of 7 bases from V and 0 bases from J, the junction contained 11 bases not matched to a gene. Germline V CDR1 and CDR2: SNHLY, FYNNEI. This CDR3 reads CASKGTSGRASSTDTQYF. DNA for the CDR3: TGTGCCAGCAAGGGGACTAGCGGGCGCGCCTCTAGCACAGATACGCAGTATTTT. Full variable domain (outside the CDR3, taken from reference TRBV2 and TRBJ2-3): EPEVTQTPSHQVTQMGQEVILRCVPISNHLYFYWYRQILGQKVEFLVSFYNNEISEKSEIFDDQFSVERPDGSNFTLKIRSTKLEDSAMYFCASKGTSGRASSTDTQYFGPGTRLTVL.